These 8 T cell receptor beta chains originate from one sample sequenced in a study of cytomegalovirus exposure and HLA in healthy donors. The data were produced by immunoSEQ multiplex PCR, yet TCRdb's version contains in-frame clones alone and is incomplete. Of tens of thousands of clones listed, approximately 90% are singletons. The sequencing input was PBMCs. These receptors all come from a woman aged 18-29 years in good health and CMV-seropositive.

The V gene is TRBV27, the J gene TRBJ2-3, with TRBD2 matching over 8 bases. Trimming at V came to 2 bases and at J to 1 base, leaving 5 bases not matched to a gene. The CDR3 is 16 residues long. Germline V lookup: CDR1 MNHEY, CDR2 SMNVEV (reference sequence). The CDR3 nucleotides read TGTGCCAGCAGTTTAGGGGCGGGAGGACGCACAGATACGCAGTATTTT. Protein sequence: CASSLGAGGRTDTQYF.

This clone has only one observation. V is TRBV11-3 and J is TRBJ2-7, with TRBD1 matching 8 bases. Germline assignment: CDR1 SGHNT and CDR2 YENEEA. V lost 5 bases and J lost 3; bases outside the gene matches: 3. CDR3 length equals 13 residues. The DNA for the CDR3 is TGTGCCAGCAGCCAGACAGGGGTCTACGAGCAGTACTTC. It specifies CASSQTGVYEQYF.

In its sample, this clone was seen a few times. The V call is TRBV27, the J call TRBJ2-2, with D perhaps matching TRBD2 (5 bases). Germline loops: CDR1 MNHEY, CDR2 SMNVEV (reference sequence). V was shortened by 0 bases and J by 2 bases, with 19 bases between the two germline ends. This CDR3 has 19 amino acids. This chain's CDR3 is CASSLSGRWGAPNTGELFF. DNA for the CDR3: TGTGCCAGCAGTTTATCAGGACGGTGGGGAGCTCCAAACACCGGGGAGCTGTTTTTT.

CDR3 sequence reads: CASSLNGGIGSNEKLFF. For the CDR3, the DNA is TGTGCCAGCAGCTTAAACGGGGGAATAGGGTCTAATGAAAAACTGTTTTTT. The genes are TRBV7-9 and TRBJ1-4; a possible D gene is TRBD1 (5 bases). Per germline, CDR1 SEHNR and CDR2 FQNEAQ (reference sequence). Trimming left V 2 bases short and J 3 bases short, with 16 bases between. The CDR3 is 17 amino acids.

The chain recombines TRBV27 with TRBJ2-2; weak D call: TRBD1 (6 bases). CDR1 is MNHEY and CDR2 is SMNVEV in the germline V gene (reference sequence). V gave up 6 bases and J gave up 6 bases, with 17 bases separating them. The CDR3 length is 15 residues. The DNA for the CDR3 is TGTGCCAGCAGGCCCACAGGGTTAAACGCCGGGGAGCTGTTTTTT. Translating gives CASRPTGLNAGELFF.

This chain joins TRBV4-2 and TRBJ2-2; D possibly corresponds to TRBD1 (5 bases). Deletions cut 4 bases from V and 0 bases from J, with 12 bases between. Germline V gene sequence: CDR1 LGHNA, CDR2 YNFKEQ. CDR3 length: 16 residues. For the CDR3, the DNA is TGTGCCAGCAGCCCGGAGACAGTTGCGAACACCGGGGAGCTGTTTTTT. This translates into CASSPETVANTGELFF.

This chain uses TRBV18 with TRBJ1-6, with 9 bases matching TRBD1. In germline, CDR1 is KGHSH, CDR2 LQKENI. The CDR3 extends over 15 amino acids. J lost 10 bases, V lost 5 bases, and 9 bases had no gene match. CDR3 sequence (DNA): TGTGCCAGCTCAAGAAGGACAGGGGATGAGTCACCCCTCCACTTT. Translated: CASSRRTGDESPLHF. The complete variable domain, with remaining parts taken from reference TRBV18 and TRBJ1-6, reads NAGVMQNPRHLVRRRGQEARLRCSPMKGHSHVYWYRQLPEEGLKFMVYLQKENIIDESGMPKERFSAEFPKEGPSILRIQQVVRGDSAAYFCASSRRTGDESPLHFGNGTRLTVT.

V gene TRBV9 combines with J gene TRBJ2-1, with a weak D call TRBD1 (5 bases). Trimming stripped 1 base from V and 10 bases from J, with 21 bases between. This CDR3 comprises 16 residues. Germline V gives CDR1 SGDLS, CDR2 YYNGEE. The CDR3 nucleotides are TGTGCCAGCAGCGTATGGGCCAGCCAGGGCCCGGAAGAGCAGTTCTTC. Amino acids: CASSVWASQGPEEQFF.